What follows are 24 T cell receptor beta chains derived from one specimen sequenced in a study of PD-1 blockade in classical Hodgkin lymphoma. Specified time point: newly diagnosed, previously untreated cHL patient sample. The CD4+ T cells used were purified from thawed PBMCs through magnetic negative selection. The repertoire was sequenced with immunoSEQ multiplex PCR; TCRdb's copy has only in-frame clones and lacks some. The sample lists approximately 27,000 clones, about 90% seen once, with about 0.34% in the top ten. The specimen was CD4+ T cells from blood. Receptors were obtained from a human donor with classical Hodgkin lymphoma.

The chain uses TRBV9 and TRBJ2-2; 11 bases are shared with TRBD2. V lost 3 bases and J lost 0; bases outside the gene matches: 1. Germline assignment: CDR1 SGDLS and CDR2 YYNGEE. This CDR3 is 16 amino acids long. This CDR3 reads CASSGGLAANTGELFF. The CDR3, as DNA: TGTGCCAGCAGCGGGGGACTAGCGGCGAACACCGGGGAGCTGTTTTTT.

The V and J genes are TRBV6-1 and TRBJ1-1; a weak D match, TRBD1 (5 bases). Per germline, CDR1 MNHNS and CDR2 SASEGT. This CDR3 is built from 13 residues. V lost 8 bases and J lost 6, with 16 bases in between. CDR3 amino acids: CASGAVDSAEAFF. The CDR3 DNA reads TGTGCCAGCGGGGCGGTTGACAGCGCTGAAGCTTTCTTT.

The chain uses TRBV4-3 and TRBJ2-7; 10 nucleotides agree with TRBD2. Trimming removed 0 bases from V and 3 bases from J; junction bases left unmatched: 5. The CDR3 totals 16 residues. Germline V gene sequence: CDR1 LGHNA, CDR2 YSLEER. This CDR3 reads CASSQDYTSGIYEQYF. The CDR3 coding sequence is TGCGCCAGCAGCCAAGATTACACTAGCGGGATCTACGAGCAGTACTTC.

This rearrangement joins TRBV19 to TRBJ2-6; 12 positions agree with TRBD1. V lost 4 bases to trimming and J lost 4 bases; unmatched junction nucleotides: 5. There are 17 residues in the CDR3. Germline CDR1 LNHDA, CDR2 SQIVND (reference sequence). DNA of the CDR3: TGTGCCAGTAGTAGGGGACAGGGGGCGCCCGGGGCCAACGTCCTGACTTTC. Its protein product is CASSRGQGAPGANVLTF.

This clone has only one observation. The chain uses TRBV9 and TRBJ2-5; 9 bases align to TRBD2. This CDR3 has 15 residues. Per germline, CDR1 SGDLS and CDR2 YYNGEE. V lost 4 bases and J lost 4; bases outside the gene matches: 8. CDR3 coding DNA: TGTGCCAGCAGCAACCAAGCGGGAGGAGGAGAGACCCAGTACTTC. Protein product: CASSNQAGGGETQYF.

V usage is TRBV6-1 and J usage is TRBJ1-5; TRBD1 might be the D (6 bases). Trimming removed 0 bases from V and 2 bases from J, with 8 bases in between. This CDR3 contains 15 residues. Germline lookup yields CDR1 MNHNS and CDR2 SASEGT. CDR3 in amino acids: CASSEAGGGNQPQHF. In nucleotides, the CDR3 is TGTGCCAGCAGTGAAGCGGGGGGCGGCAATCAGCCCCAGCATTTT.

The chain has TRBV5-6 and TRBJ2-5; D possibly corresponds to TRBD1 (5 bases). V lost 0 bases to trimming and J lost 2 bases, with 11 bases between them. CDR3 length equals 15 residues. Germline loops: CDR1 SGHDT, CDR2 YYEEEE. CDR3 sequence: CASSLGSGRQETQYF. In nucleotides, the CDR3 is TGTGCCAGCAGCTTGGGGTCAGGGCGACAAGAGACCCAGTACTTC.

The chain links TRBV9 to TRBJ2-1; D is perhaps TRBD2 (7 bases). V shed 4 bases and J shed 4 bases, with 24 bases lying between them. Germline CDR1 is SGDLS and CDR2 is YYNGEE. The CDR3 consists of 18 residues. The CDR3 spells CASSPRGAGESGYNEQFF. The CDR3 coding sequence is TGTGCCAGCAGCCCCCGGGGGGCGGGAGAGAGTGGTTACAATGAGCAGTTCTTC.

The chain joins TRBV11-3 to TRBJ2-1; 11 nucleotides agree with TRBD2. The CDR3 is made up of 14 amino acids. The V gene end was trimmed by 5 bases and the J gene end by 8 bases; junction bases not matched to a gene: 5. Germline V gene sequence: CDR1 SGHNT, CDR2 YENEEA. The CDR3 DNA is TGTGCCAGCAGCCACGGACTAGCGGGTGATGAGCAGTTCTTC. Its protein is CASSHGLAGDEQFF.

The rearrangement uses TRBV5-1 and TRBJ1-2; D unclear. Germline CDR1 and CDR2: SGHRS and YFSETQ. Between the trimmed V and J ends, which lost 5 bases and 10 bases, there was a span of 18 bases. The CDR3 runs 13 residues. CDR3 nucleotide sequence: TGCGCCAGCAGTCAAACTCTGGACGGATACTACACCTTC. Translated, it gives CASSQTLDGYYTF.

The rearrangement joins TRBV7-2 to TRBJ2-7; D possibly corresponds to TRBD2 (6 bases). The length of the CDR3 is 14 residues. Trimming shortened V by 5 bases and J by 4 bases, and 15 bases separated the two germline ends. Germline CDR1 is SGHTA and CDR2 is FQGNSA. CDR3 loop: CASSGGAARYEQYF. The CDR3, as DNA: TGTGCCAGCAGCGGAGGGGCCGCAAGATACGAGCAGTACTTC. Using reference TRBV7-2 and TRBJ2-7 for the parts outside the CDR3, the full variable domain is GAGVSQSPSNKVTEKGKDVELRCDPISGHTALYWYRQSLGQGLEFLIYFQGNSAPDKSGLPSDRFSAERTGGSVSTLTIQRTQQEDSAVYLCASSGGAARYEQYFGPGTRLTVT.

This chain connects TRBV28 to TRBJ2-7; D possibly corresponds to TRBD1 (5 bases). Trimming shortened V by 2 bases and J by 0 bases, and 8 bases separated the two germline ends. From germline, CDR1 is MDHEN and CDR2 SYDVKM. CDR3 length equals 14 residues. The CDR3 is CASSLAGISYEQYF. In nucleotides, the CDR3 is TGTGCCAGCAGTTTAGCAGGGATCTCCTACGAGCAGTACTTC.

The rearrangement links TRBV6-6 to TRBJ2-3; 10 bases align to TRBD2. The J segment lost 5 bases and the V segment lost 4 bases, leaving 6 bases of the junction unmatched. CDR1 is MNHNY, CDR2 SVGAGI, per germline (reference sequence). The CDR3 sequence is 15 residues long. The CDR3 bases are TGTGCCAGCAGTTTAAGCGGGAGGGTCGAAGATACGCAGTATTTT. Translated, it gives CASSLSGRVEDTQYF.

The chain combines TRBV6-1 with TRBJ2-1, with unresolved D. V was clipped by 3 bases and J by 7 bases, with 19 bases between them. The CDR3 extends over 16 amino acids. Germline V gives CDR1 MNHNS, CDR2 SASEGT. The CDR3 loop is CASSDFLRSVNNEQFF. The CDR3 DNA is TGTGCCAGCAGTGACTTTTTAAGGAGCGTAAATAATGAGCAGTTCTTC.

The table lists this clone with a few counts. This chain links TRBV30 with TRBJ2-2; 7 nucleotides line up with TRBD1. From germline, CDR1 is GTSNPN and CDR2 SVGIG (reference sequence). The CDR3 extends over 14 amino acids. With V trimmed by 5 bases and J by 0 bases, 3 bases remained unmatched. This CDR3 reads CAWQGTANTGELFF. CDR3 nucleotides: TGTGCCTGGCAAGGGACAGCGAACACCGGGGAGCTGTTTTTT. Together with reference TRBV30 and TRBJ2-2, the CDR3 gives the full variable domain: SQTIHQWPATLVQPVGSPLSLECTVEGTSNPNLYWYRQAAGRGLQLLFYSVGIGQISSEVPQNLSASRPQDRQFILSSKKLLLSDSGFYLCAWQGTANTGELFFGEGSRLTVL.

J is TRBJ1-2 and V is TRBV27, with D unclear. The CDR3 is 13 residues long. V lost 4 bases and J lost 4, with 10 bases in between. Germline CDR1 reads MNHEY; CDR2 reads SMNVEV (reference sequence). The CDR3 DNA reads TGTGCCAGCAGTTCCTCGGACTCCTATGGCTACACCTTC. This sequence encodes CASSSSDSYGYTF.

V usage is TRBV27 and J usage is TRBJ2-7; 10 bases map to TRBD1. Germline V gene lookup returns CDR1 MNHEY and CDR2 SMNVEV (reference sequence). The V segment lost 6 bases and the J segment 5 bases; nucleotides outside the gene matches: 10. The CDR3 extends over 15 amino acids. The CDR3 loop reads CASSPYGTGENEQYF. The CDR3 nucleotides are TGTGCCAGCAGCCCATATGGGACAGGGGAGAACGAGCAGTACTTC.

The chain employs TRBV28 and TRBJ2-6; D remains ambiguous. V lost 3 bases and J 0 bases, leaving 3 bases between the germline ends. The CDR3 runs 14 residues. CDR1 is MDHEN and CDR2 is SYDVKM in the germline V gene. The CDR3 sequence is CASSFVSGANVLTF. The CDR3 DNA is TGTGCCAGCAGTTTCGTCTCTGGGGCCAACGTCCTGACTTTC.

The chain's CDR3 is CASRPHGGVNQPQHF. Here the CDR3 DNA reads TGTGCCAGCAGGCCCCATGGGGGAGTCAATCAGCCCCAGCATTTT. The chain recombines TRBV6-4 with TRBJ1-5; perhaps TRBD1 as D (5 bases). The ends were cut back, 6 bases at V and 3 bases at J, with 15 bases in the middle. The CDR3 runs 15 residues. Germline CDR1 reads MRHNA; CDR2 reads SNTAGT.

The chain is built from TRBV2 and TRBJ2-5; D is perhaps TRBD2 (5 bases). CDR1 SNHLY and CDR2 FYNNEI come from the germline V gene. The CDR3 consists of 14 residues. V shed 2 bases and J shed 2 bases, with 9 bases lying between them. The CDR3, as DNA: TGTGCCAGCAGTGAACGAGGGCAACAAGAGACCCAGTACTTC. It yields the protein CASSERGQQETQYF.

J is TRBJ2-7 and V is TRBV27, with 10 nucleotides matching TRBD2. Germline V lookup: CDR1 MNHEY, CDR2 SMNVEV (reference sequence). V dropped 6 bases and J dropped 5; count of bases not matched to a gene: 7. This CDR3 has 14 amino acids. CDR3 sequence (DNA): TGTGCCAGCAGACGACCGGGACTAGCGAACGAGCAGTACTTC. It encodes CASRRPGLANEQYF.

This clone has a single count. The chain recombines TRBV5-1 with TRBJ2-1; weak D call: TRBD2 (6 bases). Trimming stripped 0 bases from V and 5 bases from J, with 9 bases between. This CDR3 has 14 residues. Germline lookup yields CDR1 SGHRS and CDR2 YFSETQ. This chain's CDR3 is CASSLVLANNEQFF. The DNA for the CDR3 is TGCGCCAGCAGCTTGGTCCTAGCGAACAATGAGCAGTTCTTC.

The CDR3 protein is CASSTVGLAPTDTQYF. The DNA for the CDR3 is TGTGCCAGCAGTACCGTCGGACTAGCGCCAACAGATACGCAGTATTTT. The chain carries TRBV28 and TRBJ2-3, with 9 bases fitting TRBD2. Germline lookup yields CDR1 MDHEN and CDR2 SYDVKM. V gave up 5 bases and J gave up 3 bases; unmatched junction bases: 9. The CDR3 totals 16 residues.

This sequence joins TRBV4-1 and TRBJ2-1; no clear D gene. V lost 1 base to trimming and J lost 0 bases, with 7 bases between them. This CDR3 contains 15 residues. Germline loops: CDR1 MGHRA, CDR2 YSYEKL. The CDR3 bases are TGCGCCAGCAGCCAAGTGGCAGGCTCCTACAATGAGCAGTTCTTC. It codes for CASSQVAGSYNEQFF.